This is a list of T cell receptor beta chains from one sample in a study of OX40 agonist ivuxolimab in advanced cancers. TCRdb's copy holds only in-frame clones and misses some; the assay was immunoSEQ multiplex PCR. The data contain about 82,000 clones, around 93% of them singletons. Material: CD4+ or CD8+ T cells sorted from blood, obtained in a trial of the OX40 agonist ivuxolimab. These receptors were taken from an adult with an advanced solid tumor such as melanoma, head and neck, liver or kidney cancer. CDR3s include the opening cysteine and the closing phenylalanine or tryptophan. The D gene is left open where the match is weak. Size values are once, few and many counts, or a class for expanded clones, and some rows have none.

v_gene: TRBV27; abundance: NA; j_gene: TRBJ2-1; d_gene: NA; CDR3nt: TGTGCCAGCAGTCCACCGGGAGCAGGGCAGTTCTTC; CDR3aa: CASSPPGAGQFF
v_gene: TRBV19; abundance: NA; j_gene: TRBJ1-1; d_gene: NA; CDR3nt: TGTGCCAGTAGTATAGTTGACAGCAACACTGAAGCTTTCTTT; CDR3aa: CASSIVDSNTEAFF
v_gene: TRBV4-2; abundance: NA; j_gene: TRBJ2-7; d_gene: NA; CDR3nt: TGTGCCAGCAGCCAAGAGTTCTCCTACGAGCAGTACTTC; CDR3aa: CASSQEFSYEQYF
v_gene: TRBV27; abundance: NA; j_gene: TRBJ2-1; d_gene: NA; CDR3nt: TGTGCCAGCAGTTTTGGCCATGTCTACGAGCAGTTCTTC; CDR3aa: CASSFGHVYEQFF
v_gene: TRBV27; abundance: NA; j_gene: TRBJ1-5; d_gene: NA; CDR3nt: TGTGCCAGCAGTCCAGACAACAATTATAGCAATCAGCCCCAGCATTTT; CDR3aa: CASSPDNNYSNQPQHF
v_gene: TRBV5-1; abundance: NA; j_gene: TRBJ2-7; d_gene: TRBD1; CDR3nt: TGCGCCAGCAGTTACGACAGGGGGGCCTCCTACGAGCAGTACTTC; CDR3aa: CASSYDRGASYEQYF
v_gene: TRBV4-3; abundance: NA; j_gene: TRBJ2-7; d_gene: TRBD1; CDR3nt: TGCGCCAGCAGCCAAGATGGTCTTGGGACAGAATATTACGAGCAGTACTTC; CDR3aa: CASSQDGLGTEYYEQYF
v_gene: TRBV7-2; abundance: NA; j_gene: TRBJ1-2; d_gene: NA; CDR3nt: TGTGCCAGCAGCCCCACAGGTCGCCCAGCTAACTATGGCTACACCTTC; CDR3aa: CASSPTGRPANYGYTF
v_gene: TRBV5-1; abundance: once; j_gene: TRBJ1-2; d_gene: TRBD1; CDR3nt: TGCGCCAGCAGCTTAACAGGGGGCGAGCTTTATGGCTACACCTTC; CDR3aa: CASSLTGGELYGYTF
v_gene: TRBV27; abundance: NA; j_gene: TRBJ2-7; d_gene: NA; CDR3nt: TGTGCCAGCAAGTCCCAGGCAGGGGACTACGAGCAGTACTTC; CDR3aa: CASKSQAGDYEQYF
v_gene: TRBV2; abundance: few; j_gene: TRBJ1-6; d_gene: TRBD1; CDR3nt: TGTGCCAGCATCGAGGGTAGGGGGCGTGGGAATTCACCCCTCCACTTT; CDR3aa: CASIEGRGRGNSPLHF
v_gene: TRBV29-1; abundance: NA; j_gene: TRBJ1-2; d_gene: TRBD1; CDR3nt: TGCAGCGTTGAAGAGAAATGGACAGGGGGCTCATGGAGTGGCTACACCTTC; CDR3aa: CSVEEKWTGGSWSGYTF
v_gene: TRBV27; abundance: NA; j_gene: TRBJ2-3; d_gene: NA; CDR3nt: TGTGCCAGCAGTTTCGTACTAGGCACAGATACGCAGTATTTT; CDR3aa: CASSFVLGTDTQYF
v_gene: TRBV4-1; abundance: NA; j_gene: TRBJ2-3; d_gene: TRBD2; CDR3nt: TGCGCCAGCAGCCAAGATAAGAGACTAGCGGGGACCACAGATACGCAGTATTTT; CDR3aa: CASSQDKRLAGTTDTQYF
v_gene: TRBV13; abundance: once; j_gene: TRBJ1-6; d_gene: NA; CDR3nt: TGTGCCAGCAGCTCCTCCGGGGTTAGGGGTTCACCCCTCCACTTT; CDR3aa: CASSSSGVRGSPLHF
v_gene: TRBV4-1; abundance: once; j_gene: TRBJ2-1; d_gene: NA; CDR3nt: TGCGCCAGCAGCCAAGCCCTCGCTGGAGCCTCGGGACTCCCCTACAATGAGCAGTTCTTC; CDR3aa: CASSQALAGASGLPYNEQFF
v_gene: TRBV9; abundance: NA; j_gene: TRBJ1-6; d_gene: NA; CDR3nt: TGTGCCAGTTCGGGACTTGGTAATTCACCCCTCCACTTT; CDR3aa: CASSGLGNSPLHF
v_gene: TRBV7-2; abundance: NA; j_gene: TRBJ2-7; d_gene: NA; CDR3nt: TGTGCCAGCAGCTTAGAAGTCGGCTACGAGCAGTACTTC; CDR3aa: CASSLEVGYEQYF
v_gene: TRBV7-9; abundance: NA; j_gene: TRBJ1-1; d_gene: TRBD1; CDR3nt: TGCGCCAGCAGCCAAGGAGGGCAGGGGGTCTCTGAAGCTTTCTTT; CDR3aa: CASSQGGQGVSEAFF
v_gene: TRBV5-1; abundance: NA; j_gene: TRBJ2-7; d_gene: TRBD1; CDR3nt: TGCGCCAGCAGCACCGGACAGGGCTCCTACGAGCAGTACTTC; CDR3aa: CASSTGQGSYEQYF